Here is one T cell receptor (beta chain) with its context. Antigen specificity is unknown. Naive CD8 cells, CD45RO-negative and positively selected for CCR7, excluded terminally differentiated effector memory CD45RA+ cells. The sample belongs to a study of shared clonotypes between healthy human individuals. Overall study: CD4 naive cells filled three plates per donor, CD4 memory three, CD8 naive two and CD8 memory one. Study-wide points: In contrast to clonotypes shared by all four donors, non-shared clonotypes had lower generation probabilities.

CDR3 size: 12 residues. Germline assignment: CDR1 SGHDT and CDR2 YYEEEE. Trimming pared 3 bases from V and 6 bases from J, leaving 9 bases between. Each subset's genomic DNA was shared equally among a number of immunoSEQ plates. Per the study methods: ImmunoSEQ supplied junction-only sequences lacking quality scores, so filtering was different. Sequenced by immunoSEQ multiplex PCR; TCRdb stores in-frame clones only, minus some. The V and J calls and clone size come from that table; D and trimming were worked out from the DNA. This sample has millions of clones, with roughly 94% found just once. Sequencing was performed on naive CD8+ T cells sorted from blood. This TCR was sampled from a man between 18 and 35 years old in good health. The chain recombines TRBV5-6 with TRBJ1-1; possibly TRBD1 for D (6 bases). In nucleotides, the CDR3 is TGTGCCAGCAGCTACGGACAGCCTGAAGCTTTCTTT. This codes for CASSYGQPEAFF.